Presented here are 2 T cell receptor beta chains from one specimen sequenced in a study of blood T cell repertoires in COVID-19. Libraries were prepared by immunoSEQ multiplex PCR; TCRdb keeps only in-frame clonotypes and omits some of them. This table holds roughly 350,000 clones, roughly 88% found once. Sequencing was performed on peripheral blood. The receptor source for this set is a woman in her forties or fifties with active or convalescent COVID-19.

The sample holds a few counts of this clone. The gene calls are TRBV13 and TRBJ2-1; D is undetermined. The V gene lost 5 bases and the J gene lost 1 base, with 9 bases spanning the gap. Germline assignment: CDR1 PRHDT and CDR2 FYEKMQ (reference sequence). The CDR3 length is 14 residues. Here the CDR3 reads CASSPGLSYNEQFF. CDR3 nucleotide sequence: TGTGCCAGCAGCCCCGGTCTTTCCTACAATGAGCAGTTCTTC.

The genes are TRBV15 and TRBJ1-5, with D perhaps TRBD1 (5 bases). Trimming stripped 0 bases from V and 4 bases from J, with 10 bases between. The germline gives CDR1 LNHNV, CDR2 YYDKDF (reference sequence). The CDR3 has 15 residues. The CDR3 nucleotides read TGTGCCACCAGCAGAGATCGCCAGGGAAATCAGCCCCAGCATTTT. Amino acids: CATSRDRQGNQPQHF.